This T cell receptor (beta chain) is drawn from a study of cytomegalovirus exposure and HLA in healthy donors. Notes on the study in general: The Asian-associated ancestry cluster reportedly had fewer N-insertions than the approximately 700-donor mean in a later analysis. The study flagged 150 to 200 TCR beta chains as cytomegalovirus-associated.

PCR involved 60 Vbeta and 13 Jbeta primers. The protocol was immunoSEQ multiplex PCR, while the TCRdb copy is restricted to in-frame clones and leaves out a portion. The sample has about 120,000 clones; less than 65% are singletons. The sample holds one count of this clone. What it binds is unknown. J was trimmed by 5 bases and V by 1 base; bases with no gene match: 7. Germline V gene lookup returns CDR1 SNHLY and CDR2 FYNNEI. There are 15 residues in the CDR3. This clonotype was sampled from a man aged 40-55 years in good health and CMV-seropositive. Sequencing was performed on PBMCs. The chain employs TRBV2 and TRBJ1-2, with TRBD1 matching 7 bases. The CDR3 DNA sequence: TGTGCCAGCAGTGAAGAGGGCGCACAGGGGTATGGCTACACCTTC. Translating gives CASSEEGAQGYGYTF.